This T cell receptor beta chain was identified during a study of cytomegalovirus exposure and HLA in healthy donors. Overall study findings and caveats: It was confirmed in vitro that a few of the CMV-associated chains were specific for CMV antigens.

On this clone itself: Its antigen is as yet unknown.

Data came from immunoSEQ multiplex PCR; TCRdb stores just in-frame clones and leaves some out. Of around 70,000 clones detected, 94% appear once; the ten largest clones hold 1.5% to 1.8%. Per germline, CDR1 SQVTM and CDR2 ANQGSEA. The CDR3 consists of 13 residues. V was shortened by 4 bases and J by 5 bases, with 15 bases between the two germline ends. Material: PBMCs. V is TRBV29-1 and J is TRBJ2-7; tentative D call: TRBD2 (6 bases). The sequence was obtained from a man between 18 and 35 years old in good health and CMV-seropositive. CDR3: CSVGLRGIHEQYF. CDR3 coding DNA: TGCAGCGTTGGATTGCGCGGGATTCACGAGCAGTACTTC.